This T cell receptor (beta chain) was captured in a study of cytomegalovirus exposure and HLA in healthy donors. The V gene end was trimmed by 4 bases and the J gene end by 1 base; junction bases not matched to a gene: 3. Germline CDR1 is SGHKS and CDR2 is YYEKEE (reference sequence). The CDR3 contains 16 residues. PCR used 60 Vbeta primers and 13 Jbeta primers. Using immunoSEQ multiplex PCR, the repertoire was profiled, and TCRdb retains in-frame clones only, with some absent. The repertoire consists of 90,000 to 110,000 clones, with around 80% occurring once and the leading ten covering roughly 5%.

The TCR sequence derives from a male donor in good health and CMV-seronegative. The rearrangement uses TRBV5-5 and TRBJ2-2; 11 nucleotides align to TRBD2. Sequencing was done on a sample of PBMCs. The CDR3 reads CASSTGLAGNTGELFF. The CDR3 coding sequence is TGTGCCAGCAGCACCGGACTAGCGGGGAACACCGGGGAGCTGTTTTTT.